The text below deals with one T cell receptor (beta chain). Its cognate antigen has yet to be identified. No base quality information exists; no much larger clone differs at one position. The data derive from a study of identical twins (dated by TCRdb to about 2016). Notes on the research overall: To test whether fetal clonotypes persist, this study deep-sequenced TCR alpha and beta repertoires from monozygotic twins, from unrelated adults of various ages, and from cord blood. To rule out contamination, the twin experiments were replicated at different times with different library preparation protocols.

The library was built by means of 5' RACE. The instrument given in TCRdb is Illumina HiSeq 2000. Template switching introduced a universal primer binding site; the final cDNA contained a unique molecular identifier, enabling accurate counting of TCR cDNA molecules. Specific primers in the conserved constant-segment region were used to synthesize first-strand cDNA for TCR alpha and beta chains. Each cDNA library was double barcoded, with a SMART-Mk sample barcode plus Illumina barcodes, to control for contamination. TruSeq adapter sequences along with Illumina sample barcodes were introduced in two successive PCR steps. Sequencing of the TCR alpha and beta cDNA libraries was done on the Illumina HiSeq platform using custom primers. The paper's processing steps were these. MiGEC was used to process raw reads and extract unique molecular identifiers, and MiXCR was used to find CDR3 positions. For each individual, recombination models were inferred using an EM algorithm with the repgenHMM and IGoR tools. Shared clonotypes were analyzed with the tcR package in R, and sharing was normalized by the product of cloneset sizes. Out-of-frame nonproductive sequences were analyzed to study raw recombination free of thymic and clonal selection effects. The raw public data were reprocessed by TCRdb itself: fastp quality trimming at Q25, MiXCR clonotype calling, in-frame beta chains only. Identical CDR3 proteins give one entry, which carries the most common genes and DNA. The authors' filters were not applied to this entry. Counted in this sample were nearly 650,000 distinct CDR3 sequences; around 7.5% of them appeared once. The top ten constitute around 1.6% of the sample.

The CDR1 and CDR2 encoded by the germline V gene (reference sequence) are WNHNN and SYGVQD. From the cysteine up to the phenylalanine, the CDR3 has a length of 13 residues. The entry retains the CDR3 DNA only, 39 bases that are in frame from base 1. Cut back by 4 bases and 8 bases, the V and J ends lie 15 bases apart. Every donor was a healthy Caucasian. Three pairs of female monozygotic twins, all aged about 18 to 29 years, were included in the twin cohort. The RNA used for TCR libraries was isolated from peripheral blood mononuclear cells. Study-wide conclusions, independent of this receptor: Zero-insertion analyses could be partly confounded by invariant T cells such as MAIT and iNKT, though diverse VJ usage argued against such confounding for most clonotypes. Because the same donors could not be followed over many years, conclusions were based on cross-sectional statistical analysis. A weaker excess of twin sharing was found in beta out-of-frame sequences because the signal-to-noise ratio was lowered by fewer shared sequences. Compared with coincidental sharing between unrelated individuals, out-of-frame TCR alpha sequences shared between twins had an excess of sequences with low generation probability. Abundant cord blood beta clonotypes had fewer insertions, young adult naive repertoires showed a similar but weaker trend, and memory repertoires showed no such trend. Recombination models systematically underestimated out-of-frame TCR alpha sharing in monozygotic twins but agreed with sharing between unrelated individuals.

These data are also associated with another study on yellow fever vaccine responses in identical twins. As that second study puts it: The authors reported that the T cell response to vaccination in identical twins appeared partly convergent and partly personalized. The study precisely tracked vaccine-responding T cell clones in identical twins.

This clonotype was obtained from a woman aged 18-30 years in good health. The sequencing input was PBMCs. The rearranged segments are TRBV10-1 and TRBJ2-7; perhaps TRBD1 is the D gene, with 8 bases matching. The DNA sequence is as follows: TGCGCCAGCAGTGGAGGACAGGGAGGGAAGCAGTACTTC. This translates into CASSGGQGGKQYF.